This T cell receptor beta chain was captured in a study of blood T cells in healthy people across ages. General study results and limits: The diversity estimates, figures obtained from one million T cells, were considered underestimates.

Concerning this clonotype: What it binds is unknown.

Through a sample-barcoded 5' primer and a J-beta primer mix, a second PCR was run for roughly 6 to 11 cycles. From the 5' RACE reads, TCRdb called clonotypes with MiXCR, one entry per CDR3 protein. Of about 510,000 distinct CDR3 sequences listed, around a quarter are singletons. The CDR3 runs to 14 residues. Germline V gene data show CDR1 as DFQATT and CDR2 as SNEGSKA (reference sequence). After removal of 3 bases from V and 2 bases from J, the junction contained 4 bases not matched to a gene. The sample was also reused in another study, on T cells of mothers and their children. That paper states: Sequencing returned over 9 million TCR beta CDR3 reads per mother and about 3 million per child.

The material sequenced was blood. This chain connects TRBV20-1 to TRBJ2-5, with 9 bases identical to TRBD2. This clonotype originated in a boy between 2 and 15 years old in good health. The CDR3 nucleotides read TGCAGTGCTAGTATAGCGGGAGAGCAAGAGACCCAGTACTTC. Translation: CSASIAGEQETQYF.